This T cell receptor (beta chain) was sequenced in a study of vaccination effects on CD4 cells after COVID-19. Study-level findings and limits: At late timepoints after vaccination, vaccine- and infection-induced clones shrank markedly.

Peptide-pool stimulation followed by sequencing identified expanded antigen-specific CD4+ clonotypes in the ViraFEST assay. Culture lasted roughly 9 days before CD4+ T cell isolation. Every well got fewer than 2.5 million PBMC, which were grown with 8.5 to 10 IU/ml IL-2 and about 9.5 ug/ml peptides. At days 3 and 7, half of the medium was exchanged for IL-2 medium. Remarks on this clone: Its specificity is not known.

The CDR3 length is 15 residues. Germline trimming cut 6 bases from V and 5 bases from J; bases unmatched to any gene: 12. Germline loops: CDR1 LNHDA, CDR2 SQIVND (reference sequence). The data were produced by immunoSEQ multiplex PCR, yet TCRdb's version contains in-frame clones alone and is incomplete. The data hold tens of thousands of clones, with 75% to 85% observed a single time. The chain combines TRBV19 with TRBJ1-2; 7 positions match TRBD1. The clonotype originates from a human donor who received a COVID-19 vaccine. This specimen consisted of CD4+ T cells from PBMCs cultured with HCoV-229E spike peptides, obtained before COVID-19 vaccination. The CDR3 protein is CASSLDRSSSYGYTF. Written as DNA, the CDR3 is TGTGCCAGTAGCCTGGACAGGTCCTCTTCTTATGGCTACACCTTC.